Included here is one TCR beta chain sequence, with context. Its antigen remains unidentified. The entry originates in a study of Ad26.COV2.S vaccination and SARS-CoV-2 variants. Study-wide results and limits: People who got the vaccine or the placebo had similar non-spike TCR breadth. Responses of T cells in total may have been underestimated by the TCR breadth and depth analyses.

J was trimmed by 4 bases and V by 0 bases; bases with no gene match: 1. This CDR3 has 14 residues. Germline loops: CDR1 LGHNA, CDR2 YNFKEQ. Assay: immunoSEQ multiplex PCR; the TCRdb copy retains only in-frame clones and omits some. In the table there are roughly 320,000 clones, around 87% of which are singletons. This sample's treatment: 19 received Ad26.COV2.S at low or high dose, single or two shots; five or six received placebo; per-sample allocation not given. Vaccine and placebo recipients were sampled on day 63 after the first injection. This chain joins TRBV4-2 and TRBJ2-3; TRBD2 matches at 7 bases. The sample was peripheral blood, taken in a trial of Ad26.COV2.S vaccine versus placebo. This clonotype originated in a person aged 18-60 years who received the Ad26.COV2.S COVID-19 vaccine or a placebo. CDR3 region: CASSQEGGADTQYF. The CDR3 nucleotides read TGTGCCAGCAGCCAAGAGGGGGGGGCAGATACGCAGTATTTT.